This T cell receptor (beta chain) was found in a study of T cells in Graves' hyperthyroidism and ophthalmopathy. Study-wide points: It was a median approximately 6 months before onset that the model predicted ophthalmopathy. Most thyroid clonotypes expanded above 0.001 appeared in blood too.

This clonotype was picked up many times. Its antigen is unknown. Germline lookup yields CDR1 SNHLY and CDR2 FYNNEI. V dropped 4 bases and J dropped 4; count of bases not matched to a gene: 4. The CDR3 runs 14 residues. Authors of the study amplified TCR beta CDR3 regions from RNA transcripts. TCR CDR3 underwent first-round RT-PCR with the HTBI primer set. Each CDR3 protein gets one entry after TCRdb re-called the multiplex PCR reads with MiXCR. The sample gives 130,000 or so distinct CDR3 sequences, around 20% of which show up once; around 69% is in the top ten. The rearrangement joins TRBV2 to TRBJ2-1, with 7 nucleotides matching TRBD1. The clonotype was recovered from a woman aged 50 to 60 with Graves' hyperthyroidism that later progressed to Graves' ophthalmopathy. The sample comprised blood. CDR3 protein: CASSGDRAYNEQFF. For the CDR3, the DNA is TGTGCCAGCAGTGGGGACAGAGCGTACAATGAGCAGTTCTTC.